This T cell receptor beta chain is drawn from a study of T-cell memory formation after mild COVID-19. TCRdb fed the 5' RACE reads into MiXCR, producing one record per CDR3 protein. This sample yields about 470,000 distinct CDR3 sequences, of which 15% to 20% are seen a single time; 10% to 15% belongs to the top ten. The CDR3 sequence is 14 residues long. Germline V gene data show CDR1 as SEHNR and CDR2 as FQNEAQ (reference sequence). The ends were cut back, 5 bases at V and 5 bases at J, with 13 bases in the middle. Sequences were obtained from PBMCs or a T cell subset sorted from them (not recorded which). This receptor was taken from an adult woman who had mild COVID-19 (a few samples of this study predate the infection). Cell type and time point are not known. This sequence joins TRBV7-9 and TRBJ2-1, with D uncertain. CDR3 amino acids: CASSPGPNDNEQFF. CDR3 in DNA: TGTGCCAGCAGCCCCGGGCCTAACGACAATGAGCAGTTCTTC.